The 4 T cell receptor beta chains listed next were all sequenced from one sample in a study of blood T cell repertoires in COVID-19. Assay: immunoSEQ multiplex PCR; the TCRdb copy retains only in-frame clones and omits some. The repertoire includes about 64,000 clones, 65% to 80% of them detected once, and 8.5% to 10% sits in the top ten. The sample comprised peripheral blood. The receptors were sampled from a human donor in a cohort sampled during active COVID-19.

The chain couples TRBV19 to TRBJ1-2; no clear D gene. Germline V CDR1 and CDR2: LNHDA, SQIVND (reference sequence). Trimming left V 0 bases short and J 8 bases short, with 16 bases between. This CDR3 spans 15 amino acids. CDR3 nucleotide sequence: TGTGCCAGTAGTATAGATCCATCCGGGTTTAGGGGCTACACCTTC. Its protein product is CASSIDPSGFRGYTF.

The chain couples TRBV6-5 to TRBJ1-2, with D maybe TRBD1 (6 bases). The CDR3 consists of 14 residues. The germline V gene has CDR1 MNHEY and CDR2 SVGAGI. Trimming removed 0 bases at V and 4 bases at J, with 9 bases between. CDR3 in amino acids: CASSYSTQGYGYTF. The CDR3, as DNA: TGTGCCAGCAGTTACTCCACACAGGGCTATGGCTACACCTTC.

The gene calls are TRBV2 and TRBJ2-7; no reliable D call. The V gene's germline CDR1 is SNHLY and CDR2 FYNNEI. V was shortened by 11 bases and J by 2 bases, with 16 bases between the two germline ends. The CDR3 has 13 amino acids. The CDR3 sequence: CAWSRGVTYEQYF. The CDR3 DNA is TGTGCCTGGAGCCGAGGAGTTACCTACGAGCAGTACTTC.

The chain combines TRBV7-9 with TRBJ2-2; D possibly corresponds to TRBD2 (6 bases). Germline V CDR1 and CDR2: SEHNR, FQNEAQ (reference sequence). The CDR3 has 16 amino acids. The germline V and J ends were trimmed by 2 bases and 0 bases, with 10 bases remaining between them. The CDR3 coding sequence is TGTGCCAGCAGCTTATCTTCTAGCGCGAACACCGGGGAGCTGTTTTTT. Protein product: CASSLSSSANTGELFF.